This entry is about one TCR beta chain. What antigen it recognizes has not been identified. Base qualities were left out, and no much larger clone turns up one base away. This entry comes from a study of OX40 agonist ivuxolimab in advanced cancers. General notes on the study: The costimulatory receptor OX40 (CD134) was targeted by ivuxolimab, a fully human IgG2 agonistic monoclonal antibody. A male proportion of 82.7% and a mean age of about 60 years, ranging from 23 to 79, were recorded for the dose-escalation cohort. Partial responses occurred in three dose-escalation patients, of whom one had hepatocellular carcinoma and two had cutaneous melanoma. Among the 50 to 55 dose-escalation patients, approximately 20 had hepatocellular carcinoma, roughly 15 melanoma, 9 renal cell carcinoma and 9 head and neck cancer. Peripheral TCRbeta sequencing was intended to test whether TCR sequence diversity was altered and clonal T-cell expansion was caused by ivuxolimab. Intravenous ivuxolimab was administered to patients every 2 weeks at six dose levels: 0.01, 0.1, 0.3, 1.5, 3 and 10 mg/kg. Prior anti-PD-1, anti-PD-L1 or anti-CTLA-4 therapy was permitted, and about two fifths of dose-escalation patients had received checkpoint inhibitors. The paper reports the monotherapy dose-escalation portion (N of about 50 patients) of the phase I ivuxolimab trial. Overall study results and their limits: Low levels of normalized T-cell clonal expansion were also seen in some patients who did not respond. At doses of 0.1 to 3.0 mg/kg, clonal expansion of both CD4+ and CD8+ T cells in blood was seen between baseline and week 6. In the 0.1-3.0 mg/kg groups, partial responders were among the patients with the lowest normalized peripheral clonal expansion, particularly in CD8+ T cells. After ivuxolimab, more expanded clones were found on average in CD8+ T cells than in CD4+ T cells. The antigen specificity of the clonally expanded peripheral T cells was not determined.

To sequence the TCRbeta CDR3 region, genomic DNA was isolated from the sorted cells. TCRbeta CDR3 regions were sequenced using the immunoSEQ Assay. TCRdb obtained this table from immuneACCESS and retained in-frame rearrangements with V and J assigned. These tables miss some clones; where compared with another copy, unresolved V genes account for less than half of the shortfall, and the remainder is unexplained. In this sample the table shows 85,000 to 95,000 clones, 75% to 90% of which occur a single time. The ten largest clonotypes hold approximately 0.35% of the sample. The trial excluded patients who had a history of autoimmune disease or who were on systemic immunosuppression. Peripheral blood for TCR sequencing was collected from all dose cohorts at baseline, on cycle 4 day 1, and on cycle 7 day 1. The samples were taken from a phase I, first-in-human, multicenter, open-label dose-escalation trial of ivuxolimab. The trial enrolled adults with locally advanced or metastatic head and neck squamous cell, hepatocellular, melanoma or renal cell carcinoma. CD4+ and CD8+ T cells were sorted separately from peripheral blood before TCR sequencing.

V loses 4 bases of germline sequence and J loses 0 bases, and the interval between the two ends is 13 bases. The CDR3 runs 16 amino acids, cysteine and phenylalanine included. Only the CDR3 DNA stays, 48 bases, in frame from base 1. The TCR comes from an adult with an advanced solid tumor such as melanoma, head and neck, liver or kidney cancer. The sample here was CD4+ or CD8+ T cells sorted from blood, taken in a trial of the OX40 agonist ivuxolimab. The V and J segments used are TRBV23-1 and TRBJ1-5; the D gene is perhaps TRBD1, from 6 matching bases. TRBV23-1 is designated an ORF whose function remains uncertain. The DNA is as follows: TGCGCCAGCAGTCGACGACAGGAAAATAGCAATCAGCCCCAGCATTTT. It is translated as CASSRRQENSNQPQHF.